The 26 T cell receptor beta chains in this list originate from one sample, sequenced in a study of blood T cell repertoires in COVID-19. Assay used: immunoSEQ multiplex PCR; TCRdb lists only in-frame clones, some missing. Counted here are about 220,000 clones, 70% to 90% occurring once; the ten biggest clones make up about 2.5%. Material: peripheral blood. The receptors were gathered from a woman aged 65 to 85 with COVID-19, enrolled during active disease.

The chain has TRBV5-5 and TRBJ2-7; no clear D. V was cut by 2 bases and J by 3 bases, with 12 bases left in between. Per germline, CDR1 SGHKS and CDR2 YYEKEE (reference sequence). This CDR3 contains 14 residues. The CDR3 loop reads CASSLFLRNYEQYF. CDR3 nucleotide sequence: TGTGCCAGCAGCTTATTTTTGCGGAACTACGAGCAGTACTTC.

This clone was observed once. The chain combines TRBV30 with TRBJ2-2, with TRBD1 identical over 7 bases. The CDR3 has 17 amino acids. CDR1 and CDR2 from the germline V gene are GTSNPN and SVGIG (reference sequence). V shed 4 bases, J shed 0 bases, and the junction held 11 bases outside the gene matches. The chain's CDR3 is CAWTHWPGQSNTGELFF. The CDR3 DNA is TGTGCCTGGACGCACTGGCCGGGACAGTCGAACACCGGGGAGCTGTTTTTT.

V is TRBV7-8 and J is TRBJ2-2; maybe TRBD1 (6 bases). Between the trimmed V and J ends, which lost 5 bases and 7 bases, there was a span of 20 bases. Germline V gives CDR1 SGHVS, CDR2 FQNEAQ. This CDR3 region has 16 residues. This CDR3 reads CASSGVLRGQSGELFF. CDR3 nucleotide sequence: TGTGCCAGCAGCGGGGTGCTCAGAGGACAGAGCGGGGAGCTGTTTTTT.

The CDR3 DNA is TGTGCCAGTAGTACAGACTCATCGGCCTACGAGCAGTACTTC. Translated, it gives CASSTDSSAYEQYF. The genes are TRBV19 and TRBJ2-7; D remains ambiguous. V lost 4 bases and J 2 bases, leaving 12 bases between the germline ends. Germline assignment: CDR1 LNHDA and CDR2 SQIVND (reference sequence). The CDR3 extends over 14 amino acids.

This chain uses TRBV6-6 with TRBJ1-2; D not certain. The CDR3 has 12 residues. Germline lookup yields CDR1 MNHNY and CDR2 SVGAGI (reference sequence). The ends were cut back, 6 bases at V and 6 bases at J, with 11 bases in the middle. CDR3 residues: CASSPSGDGYTF. As DNA, the CDR3 is TGTGCCAGCAGCCCGAGCGGGGATGGCTACACCTTC.

This chain connects TRBV20-1 to TRBJ1-1, with D possibly TRBD1 on 5 matching bases. The CDR3 sequence is 14 residues long. CDR1 and CDR2 from the germline V gene are DFQATT and SNEGSKA (reference sequence). V was clipped by 3 bases and J by 3 bases, with 14 bases between them. CDR3 protein: CSASSGNVDTEAFF. The CDR3 DNA sequence: TGCAGTGCTAGTTCAGGGAACGTCGACACTGAAGCTTTCTTT.

The V and J genes are TRBV7-2 and TRBJ1-1; 8 bases match TRBD1. CDR1 SGHTA and CDR2 FQGNSA come from the germline V gene. The J segment lost 8 bases and the V segment lost 2 bases, leaving 16 bases of the junction unmatched. This CDR3 has 17 residues. The CDR3 region is CASSLKPPWTGNGEAFF. CDR3 nucleotides: TGTGCCAGCAGCTTAAAGCCCCCGTGGACAGGGAATGGAGAAGCTTTCTTT. The complete variable domain, with remaining parts taken from reference TRBV7-2 and TRBJ1-1, reads GAGVSQSPSNKVTEKGKDVELRCDPISGHTALYWYRQSLGQGLEFLIYFQGNSAPDKSGLPSDRFSAERTGGSVSTLTIQRTQQEDSAVYLCASSLKPPWTGNGEAFFGQGTRLTVV.

This chain uses TRBV18 with TRBJ1-1; 7 positions agree with TRBD1. Looked up from germline, CDR1 is KGHSH and CDR2 is LQKENI. This CDR3 is built from 16 residues. Trimming cost V 2 bases and J 3 bases; bases outside gene matches: 9. The DNA for the CDR3 is TGTGCCAGCTCACCATCGACTAGACAGGGAGACACTGAAGCTTTCTTT. It specifies CASSPSTRQGDTEAFF.

This clone was observed a single time. V usage is TRBV7-2 and J usage is TRBJ2-3; weak D call: TRBD2 (5 bases). Looked up from germline, CDR1 is SGHTA and CDR2 is FQGNSA. The CDR3 runs 13 residues. V was trimmed by 5 bases and J by 8 bases, leaving 14 bases between them. The CDR3 region has the DNA TGTGCCAGCAGCCTGAGGGAGTATACTACGCAGTATTTT. This encodes CASSLREYTTQYF.

CDR3 in amino acids: CASSLSRGAGANVLTF. The CDR3 DNA reads TGTGCCAGCAGTTTAAGTCGGGGGGCTGGGGCCAACGTCCTGACTTTC. This sequence joins TRBV27 and TRBJ2-6; 7 positions match TRBD2. The V gene's germline CDR1 is MNHEY and CDR2 SMNVEV (reference sequence). The CDR3 spans 16 residues. Trimming at V came to 2 bases and at J to 2 bases, leaving 3 bases not matched to a gene.

CDR3 in amino acids: CASSPMVVGNTEAFF. The CDR3 coding sequence is TGTGCCAGCAGCCCCATGGTAGTCGGGAACACTGAAGCTTTCTTT. This rearrangement joins TRBV7-2 to TRBJ1-1, with D uncertain. Trimming took off 5 bases at V and 1 base at J, with 14 bases between the two ends. Looked up from germline, CDR1 is SGHTA and CDR2 is FQGNSA. The CDR3 is 15 amino acids.

The chain couples TRBV19 to TRBJ2-3; TRBD2 aligns across 13 bases. With V trimmed by 1 base and J by 1 base, 14 bases remained unmatched. The germline gives CDR1 LNHDA, CDR2 SQIVND (reference sequence). The length of the CDR3 is 21 residues. The CDR3 sequence: CASSIVGTTTSGRPGTDTQYF. As DNA, the CDR3 is TGTGCCAGTAGTATAGTCGGGACAACGACTAGCGGGAGGCCAGGCACAGATACGCAGTATTTT.

The chain recombines TRBV7-9 with TRBJ1-6, with 9 bases that match TRBD1. This CDR3 is 18 amino acids long. The germline V gene has CDR1 SEHNR and CDR2 FQNEAQ (reference sequence). After removal of 4 bases from V and 0 bases from J, the junction contained 7 bases not matched to a gene. The CDR3 sequence: CASSSGQGTSSYNSPLHF. The CDR3 DNA sequence: TGTGCCAGCAGCTCAGGACAGGGGACGAGCTCCTATAATTCACCCCTCCACTTT. Based on the CDR3 plus reference TRBV7-9 and TRBJ1-6, the full variable domain is DTGVSQNPRHKITKRGQNVTFRCDPISEHNRLYWYRQTLGQGPEFLTYFQNEAQLEKSRLLSDRFSAERPKGSFSTLEIQRTEQGDSAMYLCASSSGQGTSSYNSPLHFGNGTRLTVT.

The CDR3: CASSPGLAGVSSDTQYF. The CDR3 DNA sequence: TGCGCCAGCAGCCCGGGACTAGCGGGGGTTTCGTCAGATACGCAGTATTTT. This chain joins TRBV5-1 and TRBJ2-3; 14 bases are a match to TRBD2. V was pared by 4 bases and J by 4 bases, with 8 bases of the junction left unmatched. The CDR3 runs 17 residues. In germline, CDR1 is SGHRS, CDR2 YFSETQ.

This clone was found a few times. The V gene is TRBV11-2, the J gene TRBJ1-2; 7 bases match TRBD1. The CDR3 sequence is 16 residues long. J lost 4 bases, V lost 1 base, and 9 bases had no gene match. CDR1 and CDR2 from the germline V gene are SGHAT and FQNNGV. CDR3: CASSLGRTGVSYGYTF. DNA of the CDR3: TGTGCCAGCAGCTTAGGCCGGACAGGAGTGTCCTATGGCTACACCTTC.

This clone was found once. This rearrangement joins TRBV4-1 to TRBJ2-7; a possible D gene is TRBD1 (6 bases). The CDR3 is 15 residues long. Germline CDR1 is MGHRA and CDR2 is YSYEKL. The germline V and J ends were trimmed by 2 bases and 2 bases, with 13 bases remaining between them. The CDR3 is CASSQRQDGTYEQYF. The CDR3 DNA reads as TGCGCCAGCAGCCAAAGACAGGACGGGACCTACGAGCAGTACTTC.

The chain recombines TRBV25-1 with TRBJ1-1; tentative D call: TRBD1 (5 bases). V lost 2 bases and J lost 4, with 17 bases in between. Per the germline V gene, CDR1 is MGHDK and CDR2 is SYGVNS. The CDR3 is 16 residues long. As DNA, the CDR3 is TGTGCCAGCAGTGAAGGTTTAGACAGTCTGGGCACTGAAGCTTTCTTT. Translated: CASSEGLDSLGTEAFF.

This clone was observed a few times. The gene calls are TRBV18 and TRBJ2-7; 7 nucleotides match TRBD2. Per germline, CDR1 KGHSH and CDR2 LQKENI. V dropped 3 bases and J dropped 2; count of bases not matched to a gene: 25. This CDR3 has 21 amino acids. CDR3 sequence reads: CASSPVPRSTSVQFLPYEQYF. The CDR3 DNA reads as TGTGCCAGCTCACCCGTACCTCGGTCCACTAGCGTTCAATTTTTACCCTACGAGCAGTACTTC.

The V and J genes are TRBV6-1 and TRBJ2-7; no clear D gene. Per the germline V gene, CDR1 is MNHNS and CDR2 is SASEGT. The CDR3 has 13 amino acids. V was cut by 3 bases and J by 4 bases, with 10 bases left in between. This chain's CDR3 is CASSENEAYEQYF. The CDR3 bases are TGTGCCAGCAGTGAGAATGAGGCTTACGAGCAGTACTTC.

V is TRBV11-2 and J is TRBJ2-2, with 7 positions matching TRBD2. The CDR3 has 14 residues. V was pared by 3 bases and J by 6 bases, with 4 bases of the junction left unmatched. Germline V lookup: CDR1 SGHAT, CDR2 FQNNGV. CDR3 bases: TGTGCCAGCAGCTTGGCGGCGGGAGCCGGGGAGCTGTTTTTT. Translation gives CASSLAAGAGELFF.

The gene calls are TRBV10-3 and TRBJ2-7; 14 bases are shared with TRBD2. This CDR3 is built from 15 residues. V shed 2 bases and J 7 bases; nucleotides not matched to a gene: 4. CDR1 ENHRY and CDR2 SYGVKD come from the germline V gene. The CDR3 loop is CAISEGTSGSREQYF. The CDR3 coding sequence is TGTGCCATCAGTGAGGGGACTAGCGGGAGTCGGGAGCAGTACTTC.

The chain recombines TRBV7-9 with TRBJ2-7, with D possibly being TRBD1 (6 bases). This CDR3 spans 14 amino acids. V lost 7 bases to trimming and J lost 1 base, with 14 bases between them. Germline V gene lookup returns CDR1 SEHNR and CDR2 FQNEAQ (reference sequence). For the CDR3, the DNA is TGTGCCAGCACCAACACAGGGAAATCCTACGAGCAGTACTTC. It yields the protein CASTNTGKSYEQYF.

This clone has just one count. The rearrangement links TRBV5-8 to TRBJ1-3; maybe TRBD1 (6 bases). Trimming pared 1 base from V and 1 base from J, leaving 18 bases between. CDR3 length equals 18 residues. Germline CDR1 SGHTS, CDR2 YDEGEE. The chain's CDR3 is CASSLFAGRGISGNTIYF. The CDR3 region has the DNA TGTGCCAGCAGCTTGTTCGCGGGCAGGGGAATTTCTGGAAACACCATATATTTT.

V usage is TRBV4-2 and J usage is TRBJ1-2; 10 nucleotides agree with TRBD1. This CDR3 has 15 residues. CDR1 is LGHNA, CDR2 YNFKEQ, per germline. The V segment lost 1 base and the J segment 7 bases; nucleotides outside the gene matches: 6. The CDR3 nucleotides read TGTGCCAGCAGCCAAGGGGGACAGGGGAATGCTGGCTACACCTTC. It yields the protein CASSQGGQGNAGYTF.

The table lists this clone with a few counts. This sequence joins TRBV7-6 and TRBJ1-4; 8 nucleotides match TRBD1. Germline lookup yields CDR1 SGHVS and CDR2 FNYEAQ. This CDR3 comprises 17 residues. V trimming: 5 bases; J trimming: 2 bases; junction bases outside the gene matches: 10. CDR3 sequence: CASSRRQGLRTNEKLFF. CDR3 bases: TGTGCCAGCAGCCGTCGACAGGGGCTGCGTACTAATGAAAAACTGTTTTTT.

V is TRBV5-5 and J is TRBJ1-1; TRBD1 aligns across 10 bases. Germline V gene data show CDR1 as SGHKS and CDR2 as YYEKEE (reference sequence). Unmatched junction bases numbered 7, after V lost 5 bases and J lost 3 bases. The CDR3 totals 15 residues. CDR3 DNA sequence: TGTGCCAGCAGACTCGGACAGGGGGTGCACACTGAAGCTTTCTTT. Translating gives CASRLGQGVHTEAFF.